What follows are 14 T cell receptor beta chains derived from one specimen sequenced in a study of cytomegalovirus exposure and HLA in healthy donors. The PCR had 60 Vbeta and 13 Jbeta primers. Profiling relied on immunoSEQ multiplex PCR, and the TCRdb table lists in-frame clones only, not all of them. Here the sample spans about 130,000 clones, roughly 84% being singletons. Material: PBMCs. Receptors originate from a girl aged 2-10 years in good health and CMV-seronegative.

J is TRBJ1-2 and V is TRBV28; 7 nucleotides align to TRBD1. The CDR3 has 15 residues. The germline gives CDR1 MDHEN, CDR2 SYDVKM. J lost 7 bases, V lost 6 bases, and 14 bases had no gene match. The CDR3 is CASRTSEGARGGYTF. CDR3 in DNA: TGTGCCAGCAGAACCTCTGAGGGGGCTAGGGGTGGCTACACCTTC.

The table lists this clone with a count of one. The genes are TRBV18 and TRBJ1-1, with 7 bases fitting TRBD1. Trimming at V came to 2 bases and at J to 3 bases, leaving 3 bases not matched to a gene. The germline V gene encodes CDR1 KGHSH and CDR2 LQKENI. The CDR3 runs to 14 residues. CDR3 residues: CASSPTTGDTEAFF. In DNA form, the CDR3 reads TGTGCCAGCTCACCAACCACAGGGGACACTGAAGCTTTCTTT.

V and J are TRBV4-2 and TRBJ1-4; D is unclear. The CDR3 spans 15 residues. V lost 4 bases and J lost 1, with 10 bases in between. Germline CDR1 is LGHNA and CDR2 is YNFKEQ. The DNA for the CDR3 is TGTGCCAGCAGCCTAAACGGAGGAACTAATGAAAAACTGTTTTTT. Its protein product is CASSLNGGTNEKLFF.

This clone was recorded once. J is TRBJ2-7 and V is TRBV30; possibly TRBD2 for D (5 bases). In germline, CDR1 is GTSNPN, CDR2 SVGIG (reference sequence). The CDR3 spans 12 residues. V gave up 7 bases and J gave up 1 base, with 11 bases separating them. In DNA, the CDR3 is TGTGCCTCTTTAGCGAGATCCTACGAGCAGTACTTC. Protein: CASLARSYEQYF. The full variable domain, with the rest looked up from reference TRBV30 and TRBJ2-7, is SQTIHQWPATLVQPVGSPLSLECTVEGTSNPNLYWYRQAAGRGLQLLFYSVGIGQISSEVPQNLSASRPQDRQFILSSKKLLLSDSGFYLCASLARSYEQYFGPGTRLTVT.

There are a few counts of this clone. This sequence joins TRBV5-6 and TRBJ1-1; 8 nucleotides align to TRBD1. CDR1 and CDR2 (germline): SGHDT, YYEEEE. The CDR3 has 14 amino acids. Unmatched junction bases numbered 9, after V lost 10 bases and J lost 1 base. The CDR3 loop reads CARREDRENTEAFF. The CDR3 DNA is TGTGCCCGTCGTGAGGACAGGGAGAACACTGAAGCTTTCTTT.

The chain joins TRBV19 to TRBJ2-6; 8 bases match TRBD1. The CDR3 is 19 amino acids. CDR1 is LNHDA, CDR2 SQIVND, per germline (reference sequence). Germline trimming cut 4 bases from V and 0 bases from J; bases unmatched to any gene: 11. The CDR3 loop is CASSTFRQGTSSGANVLTF. The CDR3 bases are TGTGCCAGTAGTACCTTTCGACAGGGGACGAGCTCTGGGGCCAACGTCCTGACTTTC.

The chain recombines TRBV27 with TRBJ2-7; 9 bases fit TRBD1. V was clipped by 4 bases and J by 2 bases; unmatched bases: 12. Germline V lookup: CDR1 MNHEY, CDR2 SMNVEV (reference sequence). The CDR3 sequence is 17 residues long. CDR3 region: CASSSRTGTGWPYEQYF. The CDR3 DNA sequence: TGTGCCAGCAGTTCTCGTACCGGGACAGGGTGGCCCTACGAGCAGTACTTC.

V is TRBV21-1 and J is TRBJ2-7; the table's D call TRBD2 went unverified against the DNA. TRBV21-1 represents a pseudogene. The CDR3 consists of 12 residues. CDR3 coding DNA: TGTGCCAGCCGGGAGTCAGCGTACGAGCAGTACTTC. It encodes CASRESAYEQYF.

The chain couples TRBV29-1 to TRBJ2-3; 11 nucleotides agree with TRBD1. This CDR3 is 17 amino acids long. The germline V gene has CDR1 SQVTM and CDR2 ANQGSEA. Trimming took 4 bases from V and 2 from J; bases not matched to a gene: 11. CDR3 nucleotides: TGCAGCGTTGTAAGGACAGGGGGCTTCATCGTCACAGATACGCAGTATTTT. Residues: CSVVRTGGFIVTDTQYF.

The genes are TRBV11-2 and TRBJ1-1; D is possibly TRBD1 (5 bases). With 6 bases removed from V and 3 bases from J, the gap between germline ends came to 14 bases. Germline lookup yields CDR1 SGHAT and CDR2 FQNNGV. This CDR3 spans 14 amino acids. CDR3 coding DNA: TGTGCCAGCAGGTGGGGGGGGTTTGACACTGAAGCTTTCTTT. It encodes CASRWGGFDTEAFF.

The gene calls are TRBV29-1 and TRBJ1-1; D is ambiguous. V was cut by 6 bases and J by 1 base, with 9 bases left in between. Germline CDR1 reads SQVTM; CDR2 reads ANQGSEA. The CDR3 is 12 amino acids. In DNA, the CDR3 is TGCAGCGTAGAAACAGCGAACACTGAAGCTTTCTTT. This translates into CSVETANTEAFF.

The chain couples TRBV7-2 to TRBJ2-7, with TRBD1 matching 8 bases. Germline values: CDR1 SGHTA, CDR2 FQGNSA. The CDR3 contains 15 residues. The ends lost 1 base at V and 2 bases at J; junction bases unmatched: 4. The CDR3 region is CASSLDTDRAYEQYF. DNA for the CDR3: TGTGCCAGCAGCTTAGATACGGACAGGGCCTACGAGCAGTACTTC.

This clone was recorded a few times. The chain employs TRBV18 and TRBJ2-6; D possibly corresponds to TRBD1 (6 bases). Trimming stripped 3 bases from V and 4 bases from J, with 13 bases between. The CDR3 totals 16 residues. Germline CDR1 reads KGHSH; CDR2 reads LQKENI. In DNA form, the CDR3 reads TGTGCCAGCTCACCCCTAACAGGGAGAGGGGCCAACGTCCTGACTTTC. Residues: CASSPLTGRGANVLTF. Combining the CDR3 with reference TRBV18 and TRBJ2-6 gives the whole variable domain NAGVMQNPRHLVRRRGQEARLRCSPMKGHSHVYWYRQLPEEGLKFMVYLQKENIIDESGMPKERFSAEFPKEGPSILRIQQVVRGDSAAYFCASSPLTGRGANVLTFGAGSRLTVL.

This clone was seen more than once but under ten times. The chain links TRBV7-6 to TRBJ2-7; D is unclear. This CDR3 is built from 13 residues. Germline-derived CDR1 and CDR2 are SGHVS and FNYEAQ. Trimming removed 0 bases at V and 0 bases at J, with 3 bases between. CDR3 in amino acids: CASSLAGSYEQYF. The CDR3 nucleotides are TGTGCCAGCAGCTTAGCCGGCTCCTACGAGCAGTACTTC.